A single sample is the source of the 5 T cell receptor beta chains below, sequenced in a study of CD4 and CD8 cells across lung adenocarcinoma regions. TCRdb re-called the PCR reads through MiXCR, storing one row per CDR3 protein. The sample holds some 27,000 distinct CDR3 sequences, 53% seen once. The sample consisted of CD8+ T cells from the center of a lung tumor. The origin of the receptors is a male donor with lung adenocarcinoma. The CD4 and CD8 labels of this study may be unreliable.

The sample holds many counts of this clonotype. The chain combines TRBV3-1 with TRBJ2-1; D remains ambiguous. Trimming removed 0 bases at V and 7 bases at J, with 13 bases between. The CDR3 is 15 amino acids. Per germline, CDR1 LGHDT and CDR2 YNNKEL (reference sequence). The CDR3 DNA reads TGTGCCAGCAGCCAAGATCCCAGATCCCAGAATGAGCAGTTCTTC. Its protein is CASSQDPRSQNEQFF.

The table lists this clonotype with a few counts. The rearrangement uses TRBV10-3 and TRBJ2-1; TRBD2 agrees at 8 bases. Unmatched junction bases numbered 4, after V lost 5 bases and J lost 7 bases. In germline, CDR1 is ENHRY, CDR2 SYGVKD. The CDR3 contains 13 residues. This CDR3 is CAISSGSQNEQFF. Written as DNA, the CDR3 is TGTGCCATCAGTAGCGGGAGTCAAAATGAGCAGTTCTTC.

This clonotype was recorded many times. The CDR3 nucleotides read TGTGCCAGCAGCCCAATCCGGGACACAGATACGCAGTATTTT. Amino acid sequence: CASSPIRDTDTQYF. The chain has TRBV14 and TRBJ2-3, with D perhaps matching TRBD2 (5 bases). Germline CDR1 is SGHDN and CDR2 is FVKESK. There are 14 residues in the CDR3. Trimming stripped 4 bases from V and 2 bases from J, with 10 bases between.

Remarks on this clonotype: One junction end does not reproduce the germline sequence, and a read error may be involved. The J gene is TRBJ2-3, the V gene TRBV10-3; the D is unclear. The CDR3 has 13 amino acids. The V gene's germline CDR1 is ENHRY and CDR2 SYGVKD. DNA of the CDR3: TGTGCCACCGGGCGCACTCACCCAGATACGCAGTACTTT. Amino acids: CATGRTHPDTQYF.

In this sample, this clonotype turned up once. The genes are TRBV28 and TRBJ2-5; the D is unclear. The CDR3 consists of 11 residues. From germline, CDR1 is MDHEN and CDR2 SYDVKM. Trimming took 6 bases from V and 4 from J, leaving 6 bases between them. The CDR3 sequence is CASRIGETQYF. CDR3 nucleotides: TGTGCCAGCAGAATAGGAGAGACCCAGTACTTC.